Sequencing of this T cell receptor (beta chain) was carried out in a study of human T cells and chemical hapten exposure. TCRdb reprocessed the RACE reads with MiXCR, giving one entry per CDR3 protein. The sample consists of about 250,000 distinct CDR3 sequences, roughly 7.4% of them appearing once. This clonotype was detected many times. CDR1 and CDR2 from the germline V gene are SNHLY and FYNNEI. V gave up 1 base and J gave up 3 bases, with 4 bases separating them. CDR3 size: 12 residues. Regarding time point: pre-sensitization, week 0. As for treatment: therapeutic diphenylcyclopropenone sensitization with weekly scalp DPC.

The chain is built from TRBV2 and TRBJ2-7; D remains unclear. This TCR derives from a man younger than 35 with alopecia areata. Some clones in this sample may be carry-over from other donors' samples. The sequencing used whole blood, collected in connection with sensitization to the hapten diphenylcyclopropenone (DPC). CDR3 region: CASSEGFYEQYF. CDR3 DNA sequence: TGTGCCAGCAGTGAAGGATTCTACGAGCAGTACTTC.